This T cell receptor (beta chain) was identified during a study of cytomegalovirus exposure and HLA in healthy donors. Sequencing used immunoSEQ multiplex PCR; TCRdb keeps in-frame clones, though not all of them. The sample comprises 65,000 to 95,000 clones, about 95% of which are singletons, and 3% to 4% rests with the top ten. Concerning this clone: Its antigen is undetermined.

Study conclusions and caveats: Researchers catalogued around 150 TCR beta chains as cytomegalovirus-associated. TCR clusters originating in the first cohort tended to co-occur in the roughly 120 validation repertoires, according to a later analysis.

The sample was PBMCs. The receptor was derived from a man between 18 and 29 years old in good health and CMV-seronegative.

DNA for the CDR3: TGTGCCAGCAGCACAGATCGGACAGATACGCAGTATTTT. Its translation: CASSTDRTDTQYF. The V gene is TRBV5-4, the J gene TRBJ2-3; no definite D call. Germline-derived CDR1 and CDR2 are SGHNT and YYREEE (reference sequence). The CDR3 spans 13 residues. V lost 4 bases to trimming and J lost 3 bases, with 9 bases between them.